The next 22 T cell receptor beta chains were all read from a single sample in a study of T cell changes during pregnancy in multiple sclerosis (dated by TCRdb to about 2019). Library generation was performed with the immunoSEQ multiplex PCR assay. TCRdb retrieved this table from immuneACCESS and kept in-frame rearrangements only. Not all clones are present; in checked studies, unresolved V genes account for under half, and no reason is known for the remainder. For this sample there are over 45,000 clones; 90% appear just once. The ten top clones hold around 2.1% of the sample. This sample comprised peripheral blood, obtained in the first trimester of pregnancy. The source of these receptors is a female donor in good health, enrolled as a control in a pregnancy study.

The rearrangement uses TRBV7-8 and TRBJ1-2; 12 bases fit TRBD1. V shed 0 bases and J 14 bases; nucleotides not matched to a gene: 7. The V gene's germline CDR1 is SGHVS and CDR2 FQNEAQ. The CDR3 is 14 residues long. The CDR3 DNA reads as TGTGCCAGCAGCTTAGCAGGGACAGGGGGCGCGAAAACCTTC. Amino acids: CASSLAGTGGAKTF.

The genes are TRBV28 and TRBJ1-1, with unresolved D. Trimming stripped 7 bases from V and 8 bases from J, with 14 bases between. The CDR3 runs 12 residues. Germline assignment: CDR1 MDHEN and CDR2 SYDVKM. This CDR3 reads CASKISQTEAFF. CDR3 bases: TGTGCCAGCAAAATCTCACAGACCGAAGCTTTCTTT. Filled out from reference TRBV28 and TRBJ1-1, the complete variable domain reads DVKVTQSSRYLVKRTGEKVFLECVQDMDHENMFWYRQDPGLGLRLIYFSYDVKMKEKGDIPEGYSVSREKKERFSLILESASTNQTSMYLCASKISQTEAFFGQGTRLTVV.

The CDR3 DNA reads as TGCGCCAGCAGCTTGATAGGGCAGGGCACTGAAGAGACCCAGTACTTC. Its protein is CASSLIGQGTEETQYF. The chain employs TRBV5-1 and TRBJ2-5; weak D call: TRBD1 (5 bases). Trimming removed 1 base from V and 3 bases from J, with 16 bases in between. The CDR3 covers 16 residues. The V gene's germline CDR1 is SGHRS and CDR2 YFSETQ.

The V gene is TRBV27, the J gene TRBJ2-2; 11 nucleotides match TRBD2. V lost 5 bases to trimming and J lost 5 bases; unmatched junction nucleotides: 10. Germline-derived CDR1 and CDR2 are MNHEY and SMNVEV (reference sequence). The length of the CDR3 is 17 residues. The CDR3 sequence is CASSEIRLAGWTGELFF. CDR3 in DNA: TGTGCCAGCAGTGAGATTCGACTAGCGGGGTGGACCGGGGAGCTGTTTTTT.

The rearrangement joins TRBV14 to TRBJ1-2; 7 bases fit TRBD1. The V gene's germline CDR1 is SGHDN and CDR2 FVKESK. V dropped 7 bases and J dropped 3; count of bases not matched to a gene: 8. The CDR3 is 14 residues long. CDR3 bases: TGTGCCAGCAACAGAATAACAGGGGACTATGGCTACACCTTC. Translated: CASNRITGDYGYTF.

The chain recombines TRBV5-6 with TRBJ2-7, with TRBD2 identical over 10 bases. There are 15 residues in the CDR3. The germline V gene has CDR1 SGHDT and CDR2 YYEEEE. After removal of 1 base from V and 7 bases from J, the junction contained 8 bases not matched to a gene. The DNA of the CDR3 is TGTGCCAGCAGCTTGAGCGGGGGGGAATTACGGGAGCAGTACTTC. Its protein product is CASSLSGGELREQYF. The entire variable domain, with the rest obtained from reference TRBV5-6 and TRBJ2-7, is as follows: DAGVTQSPTHLIKTRGQQVTLRCSPKSGHDTVSWYQQALGQGPQFIFQYYEEEERQRGNFPDRFSGHQFPNYSSELNVNALLLGDSALYLCASSLSGGELREQYFGPGTRLTVT.

The rearrangement joins TRBV27 to TRBJ2-2; D not certain. The CDR3 is 13 amino acids. Germline V lookup: CDR1 MNHEY, CDR2 SMNVEV (reference sequence). Trimming took off 3 bases at V and 4 bases at J, with 6 bases between the two ends. As DNA, the CDR3 is TGTGCCAGCAGTTTGCGGATCACCGGGGAGCTGTTTTTT. Translating gives CASSLRITGELFF.

This chain connects TRBV5-4 to TRBJ2-1; TRBD1 aligns across 7 bases. The CDR3 contains 15 residues. Germline V gives CDR1 SGHNT, CDR2 YYREEE (reference sequence). V was clipped by 4 bases and J by 6 bases; unmatched bases: 10. For the CDR3, the DNA is TGTGCCAGCAGCAGGAACAGGGGAACCCTCAATGAGCAGTTCTTC. It yields the protein CASSRNRGTLNEQFF.

V and J are TRBV19 and TRBJ2-2; D possibly corresponds to TRBD1 (5 bases). CDR1 and CDR2 (germline): LNHDA, SQIVND (reference sequence). CDR3 length: 13 amino acids. V lost 6 bases and J 7 bases, leaving 12 bases between the germline ends. This CDR3 is CASSPQVVGELFF. In DNA, the CDR3 is TGTGCCAGTAGCCCACAGGTTGTCGGGGAGCTGTTTTTT.

The chain joins TRBV7-6 to TRBJ2-7; D might be TRBD2 (7 bases). CDR1 and CDR2 (germline): SGHVS, FNYEAQ. The CDR3 runs 14 residues. Trimming took off 5 bases at V and 4 bases at J, with 15 bases between the two ends. CDR3 in amino acids: CASSPTGGSYEQYF. The CDR3 nucleotides are TGTGCCAGCAGCCCGACGGGGGGCTCTTACGAGCAGTACTTC.

V is TRBV7-3 and J is TRBJ1-1, with D uncertain. The CDR3 covers 13 residues. V was pared by 5 bases and J by 1 base, with 8 bases between. The V gene's germline CDR1 is SGHTA and CDR2 FQGTGA. The CDR3 sequence is CASSIEGNTEAFF. The DNA for the CDR3 is TGTGCCAGCAGCATAGAGGGGAACACTGAAGCTTTCTTT.

J is TRBJ1-2 and V is TRBV7-9; D is possibly TRBD1 (6 bases). Deletions cut 9 bases from V and 5 bases from J, with 16 bases between. Per the germline V gene, CDR1 is SEHNR and CDR2 is FQNEAQ (reference sequence). There are 13 residues in the CDR3. CDR3 nucleotides: TGTGCCAGTCAAACCGGGACACTTTATGGCTACACCTTC. Residues: CASQTGTLYGYTF.

This chain connects TRBV6-5 to TRBJ1-3, with unresolved D. Deletions cut 5 bases from V and 1 base from J, with 12 bases between. The CDR3 has 15 residues. Per germline, CDR1 MNHEY and CDR2 SVGAGI. The CDR3 DNA reads TGTGCCAGCAGTCTGACTCCTCAATCTGGAAACACCATATATTTT. Its protein product is CASSLTPQSGNTIYF.

The V gene is TRBV30, the J gene TRBJ1-3; D is ambiguous. V lost 4 bases to trimming and J lost 4 bases, with 5 bases between them. The CDR3 has 11 residues. CDR1 GTSNPN and CDR2 SVGIG come from the germline V gene (reference sequence). The CDR3 DNA reads as TGTGCCTGGACAGTAGGAAACACCATATATTTT. This translates into CAWTVGNTIYF.

The chain carries TRBV6-5 and TRBJ1-2; TRBD1 matches at 7 bases. After removal of 4 bases from V and 8 bases from J, the junction contained 10 bases not matched to a gene. Germline V gene data show CDR1 as MNHEY and CDR2 as SVGAGI. This CDR3 comprises 14 residues. CDR3 nucleotides: TGTGCCAGCAGTTTCCGACAGGGTGCATCGGGCTACACCTTC. Protein product: CASSFRQGASGYTF.

This CDR3 reads CATSLGNRGFYGYTF. The CDR3 DNA reads TGTGCCACCAGCCTAGGAAACAGGGGCTTCTATGGCTACACCTTC. The chain couples TRBV15 to TRBJ1-2, with TRBD1 matching over 7 bases. CDR3 length: 15 amino acids. The V and J ends lost 5 bases and 4 bases, in that order; junction bases with no gene match: 10. Germline lookup yields CDR1 LNHNV and CDR2 YYDKDF (reference sequence). Filled out from reference TRBV15 and TRBJ1-2, the complete variable domain reads DAMVIQNPRYQVTQFGKPVTLSCSQTLNHNVMYWYQQKSSQAPKLLFHYYDKDFNNEADTPDNFQSRRPNTSFCFLDIRSPGLGDTAMYLCATSLGNRGFYGYTFGSGTRLTVV.

This chain joins TRBV2 and TRBJ2-2, with a tentative D call TRBD2 (6 bases). This CDR3 spans 15 amino acids. With 6 bases removed from V and 4 bases from J, the gap between germline ends came to 15 bases. Germline V gene data show CDR1 as SNHLY and CDR2 as FYNNEI. CDR3 region: CASSPRDFSTGELFF. As DNA, the CDR3 is TGTGCCAGCAGCCCCCGGGACTTCAGCACCGGGGAGCTGTTTTTT.

This chain joins TRBV7-9 and TRBJ1-4; tentatively, D is TRBD1 (5 bases). The CDR3 is 15 residues long. V lost 4 bases and J lost 4, with 13 bases in between. Germline CDR1 reads SEHNR; CDR2 reads FQNEAQ (reference sequence). This CDR3 is CASSSGQGFNEKLFF. The CDR3 bases are TGTGCCAGCAGCTCAGGCCAGGGCTTTAATGAAAAACTGTTTTTT. Complete variable domain (other parts from reference TRBV7-9 and TRBJ1-4): DTGVSQNPRHKITKRGQNVTFRCDPISEHNRLYWYRQTLGQGPEFLTYFQNEAQLEKSRLLSDRFSAERPKGSFSTLEIQRTEQGDSAMYLCASSSGQGFNEKLFFGSGTQLSVL.

This clone was picked up a small number of times. CDR3 nucleotide sequence: TGTGCCAGCAGCTTAACAGTGACTGAAGCTTTCTTT. Protein sequence: CASSLTVTEAFF. The chain employs TRBV5-6 and TRBJ1-1; no reliable D call. There are 12 residues in the CDR3. V gave up 2 bases and J gave up 5 bases, with 7 bases separating them. The germline V gene has CDR1 SGHDT and CDR2 YYEEEE.

This clone showed up just once. The chain links TRBV4-2 to TRBJ1-5, with a possible D match to TRBD1 (5 bases). This CDR3 has 19 amino acids. V was clipped by 1 base and J by 0 bases, with 19 bases between them. CDR1 and CDR2 from the germline V gene are LGHNA and YNFKEQ. CDR3 nucleotide sequence: TGTGCCAGCAGCCAAGTATTGTCGGGGGACCAATATAGCAATCAGCCCCAGCATTTT. Translation: CASSQVLSGDQYSNQPQHF.

This sequence joins TRBV7-8 and TRBJ1-5; 7 bases align to TRBD1. Germline CDR1 and CDR2: SGHVS and FQNEAQ. The CDR3 runs 15 residues. V lost 1 base, J lost 6 bases, and 6 bases stayed unmatched. This CDR3 reads CASSLDEGAPQPQHF. CDR3 bases: TGTGCCAGCAGCTTAGACGAGGGGGCGCCTCAGCCCCAGCATTTT.

The chain is built from TRBV14 and TRBJ2-2; TRBD1 aligns across 9 bases. In germline, CDR1 is SGHDN, CDR2 FVKESK. After removal of 6 bases from V and 7 bases from J, the junction contained 9 bases not matched to a gene. This CDR3 is 15 amino acids long. For the CDR3, the DNA is TGTGCCAGCAGTGGAAACAGGGGGCTCTTCGGGGAGCTGTTTTTT. This translates into CASSGNRGLFGELFF.